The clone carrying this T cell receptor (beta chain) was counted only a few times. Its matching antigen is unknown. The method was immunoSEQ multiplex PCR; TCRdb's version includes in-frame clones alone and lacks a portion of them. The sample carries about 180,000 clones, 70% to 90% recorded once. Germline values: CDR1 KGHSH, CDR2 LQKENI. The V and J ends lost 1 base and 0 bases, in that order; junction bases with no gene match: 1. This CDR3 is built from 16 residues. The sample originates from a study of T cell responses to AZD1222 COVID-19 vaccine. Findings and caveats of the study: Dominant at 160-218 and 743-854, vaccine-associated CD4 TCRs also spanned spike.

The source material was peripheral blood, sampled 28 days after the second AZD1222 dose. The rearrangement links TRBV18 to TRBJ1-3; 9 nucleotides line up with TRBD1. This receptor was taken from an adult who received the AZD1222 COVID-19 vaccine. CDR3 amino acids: CASSPLGQGSGNTIYF. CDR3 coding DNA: TGTGCCAGCTCACCACTGGGACAGGGCTCTGGAAACACCATATATTTT.